This T cell receptor beta chain stems from a study of blood T cell repertoires in COVID-19. Across the whole study: Samples of COVID-19 (acute and convalescent) were obtained from the United States, Italy and Spain. PBMCs, B-cell-depleted T cells, or T cells provided the cDNA or gDNA that made up the material.

In the authors' methods: Amplification from reference gene primers served as the basis for estimated nucleated cell counts. Generated by immunoSEQ multiplex PCR, the TCRdb table keeps only in-frame clones and is missing some. The V and J calls and clone size come from that table; D and trimming were worked out from the DNA. The table has nearly 70,000 clones, about 87% seen once. The V and J ends lost 0 bases and 4 bases, in that order; junction bases with no gene match: 5. The CDR3 is made up of 15 amino acids. Germline CDR1 and CDR2: MNHEY and SMNVEV (reference sequence). The rearrangement links TRBV27 to TRBJ1-2, with 7 bases matching TRBD1. Material: peripheral blood. The receptor was isolated from a woman between 65 and 79 years old with acute or convalescent COVID-19. Here the CDR3 DNA reads TGTGCCAGCAGTTTATCGAGGGGGCTGAGCTATGGCTACACCTTC. Translation gives CASSLSRGLSYGYTF.